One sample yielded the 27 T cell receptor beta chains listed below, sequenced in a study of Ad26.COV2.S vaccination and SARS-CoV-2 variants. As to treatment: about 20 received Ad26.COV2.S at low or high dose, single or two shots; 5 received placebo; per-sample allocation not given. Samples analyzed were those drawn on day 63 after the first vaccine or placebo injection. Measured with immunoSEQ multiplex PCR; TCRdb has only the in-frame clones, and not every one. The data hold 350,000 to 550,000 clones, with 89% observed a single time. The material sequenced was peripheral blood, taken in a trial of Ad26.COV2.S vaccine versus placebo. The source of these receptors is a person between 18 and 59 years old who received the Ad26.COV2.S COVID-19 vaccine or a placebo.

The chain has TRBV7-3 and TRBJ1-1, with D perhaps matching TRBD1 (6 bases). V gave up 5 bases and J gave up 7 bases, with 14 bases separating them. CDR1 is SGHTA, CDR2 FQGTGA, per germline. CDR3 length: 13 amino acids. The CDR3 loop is CASSPHRDGEAFF. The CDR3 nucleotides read TGTGCCAGCAGCCCTCACAGGGACGGTGAAGCTTTCTTT.

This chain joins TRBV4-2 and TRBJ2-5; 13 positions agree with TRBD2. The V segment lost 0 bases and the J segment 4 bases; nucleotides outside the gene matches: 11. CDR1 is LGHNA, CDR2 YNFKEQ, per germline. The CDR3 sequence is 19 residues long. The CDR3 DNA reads TGTGCCAGCAGCCAAGATTCCACTAGCGGGGGGGGTGGTCGAGAGACCCAGTACTTC. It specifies CASSQDSTSGGGGRETQYF.

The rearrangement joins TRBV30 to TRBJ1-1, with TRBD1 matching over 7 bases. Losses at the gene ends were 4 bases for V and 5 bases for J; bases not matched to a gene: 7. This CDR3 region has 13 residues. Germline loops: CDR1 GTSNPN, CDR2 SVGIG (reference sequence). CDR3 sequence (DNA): TGTGCCTGGAAGGACAGGTTGTTGACTGAAGCTTTCTTT. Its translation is CAWKDRLLTEAFF. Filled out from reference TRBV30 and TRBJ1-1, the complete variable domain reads SQTIHQWPATLVQPVGSPLSLECTVEGTSNPNLYWYRQAAGRGLQLLFYSVGIGQISSEVPQNLSASRPQDRQFILSSKKLLLSDSGFYLCAWKDRLLTEAFFGQGTRLTVV.

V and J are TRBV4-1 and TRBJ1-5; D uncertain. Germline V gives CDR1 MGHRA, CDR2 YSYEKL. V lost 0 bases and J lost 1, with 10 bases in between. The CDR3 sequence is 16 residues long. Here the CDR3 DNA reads TGCGCCAGCAGCCAAGAGAGGGCCTTGAGCAATCAGCCCCAGCATTTT. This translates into CASSQERALSNQPQHF.

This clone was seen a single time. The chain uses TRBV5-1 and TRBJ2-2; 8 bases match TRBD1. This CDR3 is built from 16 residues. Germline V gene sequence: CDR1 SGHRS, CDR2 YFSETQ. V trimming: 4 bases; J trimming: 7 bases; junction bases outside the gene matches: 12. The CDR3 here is CASSDPQGAGVGELFF. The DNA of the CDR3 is TGCGCCAGCAGCGACCCCCAGGGGGCGGGTGTCGGGGAGCTGTTTTTT.

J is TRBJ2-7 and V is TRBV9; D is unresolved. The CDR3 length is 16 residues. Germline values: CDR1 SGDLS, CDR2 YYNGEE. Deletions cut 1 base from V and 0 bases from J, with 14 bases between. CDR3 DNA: TGTGCCAGCAGCGTATTTGGAAACGAACCCTCCTACGAGCAGTACTTC. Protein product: CASSVFGNEPSYEQYF.

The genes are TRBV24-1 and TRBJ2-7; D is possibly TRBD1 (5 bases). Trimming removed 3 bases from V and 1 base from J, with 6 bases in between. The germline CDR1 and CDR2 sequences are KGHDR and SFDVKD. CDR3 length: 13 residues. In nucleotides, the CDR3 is TGTGCCACCAGTGATGACAGATCCTACGAGCAGTACTTC. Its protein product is CATSDDRSYEQYF.

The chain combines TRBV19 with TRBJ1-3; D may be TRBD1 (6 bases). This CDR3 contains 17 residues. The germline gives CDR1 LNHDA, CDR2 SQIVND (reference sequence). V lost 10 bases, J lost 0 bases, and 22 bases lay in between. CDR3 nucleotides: TGTGCCACCCAGGGGCCCCTTTTGCCGAGCTCTGGAAACACCATATATTTT. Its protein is CATQGPLLPSSGNTIYF.

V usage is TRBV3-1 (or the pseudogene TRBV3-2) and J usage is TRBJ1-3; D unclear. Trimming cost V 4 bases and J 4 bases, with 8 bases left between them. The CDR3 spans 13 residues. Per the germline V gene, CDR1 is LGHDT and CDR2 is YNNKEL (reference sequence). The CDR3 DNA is TGTGCCAGCAGCCTCTCAGGCGGAAACACCATATATTTT. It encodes CASSLSGGNTIYF.

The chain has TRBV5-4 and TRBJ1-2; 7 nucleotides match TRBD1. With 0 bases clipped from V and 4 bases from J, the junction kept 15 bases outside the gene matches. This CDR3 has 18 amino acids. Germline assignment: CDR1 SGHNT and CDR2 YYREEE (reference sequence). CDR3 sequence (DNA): TGTGCCAGCAGCTTGGCCCCCTCACAGGGGTGGGCGGGCTATGGCTACACCTTC. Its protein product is CASSLAPSQGWAGYGYTF.

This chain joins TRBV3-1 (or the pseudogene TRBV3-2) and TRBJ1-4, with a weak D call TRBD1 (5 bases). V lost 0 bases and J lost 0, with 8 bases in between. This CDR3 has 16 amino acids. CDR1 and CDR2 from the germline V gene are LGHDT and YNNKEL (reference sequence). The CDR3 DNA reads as TGTGCCAGCAGCCAAGATTGGGGGTCAACTAATGAAAAACTGTTTTTT. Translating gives CASSQDWGSTNEKLFF.

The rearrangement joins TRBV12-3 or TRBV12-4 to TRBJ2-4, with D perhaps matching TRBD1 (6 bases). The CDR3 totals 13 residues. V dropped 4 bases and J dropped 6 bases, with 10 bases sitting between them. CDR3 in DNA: TGTGCCAGCAGTTGGGACACGGGAAACATTCAGTACTTC. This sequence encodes CASSWDTGNIQYF.

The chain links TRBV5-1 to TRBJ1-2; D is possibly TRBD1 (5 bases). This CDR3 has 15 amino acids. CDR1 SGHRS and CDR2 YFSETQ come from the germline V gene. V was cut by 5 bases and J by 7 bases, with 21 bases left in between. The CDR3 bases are TGCGCCAGCAGTTACGGACCCGGGGCATATCCTGGCTACACCTTC. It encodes CASSYGPGAYPGYTF.

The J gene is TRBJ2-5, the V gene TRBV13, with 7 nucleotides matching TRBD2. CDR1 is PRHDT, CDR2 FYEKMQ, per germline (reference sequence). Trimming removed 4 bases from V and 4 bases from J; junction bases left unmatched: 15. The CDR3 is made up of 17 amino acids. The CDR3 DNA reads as TGTGCCAGCAGCTCCCTGCGGGGGAGGGCCCTCGGAGAGACCCAGTACTTC. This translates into CASSSLRGRALGETQYF.

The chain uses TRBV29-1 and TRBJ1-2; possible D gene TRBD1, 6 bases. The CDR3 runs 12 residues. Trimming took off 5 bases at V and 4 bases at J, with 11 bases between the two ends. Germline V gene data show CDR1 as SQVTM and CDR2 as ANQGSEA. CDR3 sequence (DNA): TGCAGCGTTTCAGAGGGGGGCTATGGCTACACCTTC. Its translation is CSVSEGGYGYTF.

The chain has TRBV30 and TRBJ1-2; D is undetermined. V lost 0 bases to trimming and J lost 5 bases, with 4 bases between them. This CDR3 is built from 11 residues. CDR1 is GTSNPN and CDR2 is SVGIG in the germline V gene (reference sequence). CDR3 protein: CAWSVRYGYTF. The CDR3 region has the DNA TGTGCCTGGAGTGTAAGATATGGCTACACCTTC.

The CDR3: CASSGGLAGENIQYF. CDR3 nucleotides: TGTGCCAGCAGCGGGGGACTAGCGGGGGAAAACATTCAGTACTTC. V gene TRBV3-1 (or the pseudogene TRBV3-2) combines with J gene TRBJ2-4; 14 nucleotides match TRBD2. This CDR3 spans 15 amino acids. V shed 5 bases, J shed 5 bases, and the junction held 2 bases outside the gene matches. The germline V gene encodes CDR1 LGHDT and CDR2 YNNKEL (reference sequence).

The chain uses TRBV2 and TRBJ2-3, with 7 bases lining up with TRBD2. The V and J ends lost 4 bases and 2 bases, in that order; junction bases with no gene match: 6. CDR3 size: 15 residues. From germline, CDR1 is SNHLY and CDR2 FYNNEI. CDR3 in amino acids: CASSVAAGYTDTQYF. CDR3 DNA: TGTGCCAGCAGTGTGGCAGCGGGATACACAGATACGCAGTATTTT.

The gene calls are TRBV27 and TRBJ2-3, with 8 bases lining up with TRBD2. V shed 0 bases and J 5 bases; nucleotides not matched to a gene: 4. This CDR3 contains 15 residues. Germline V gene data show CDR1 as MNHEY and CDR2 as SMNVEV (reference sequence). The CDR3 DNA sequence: TGTGCCAGCAGTTTATCGCGGGGGGCCGTAGATACGCAGTATTTT. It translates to CASSLSRGAVDTQYF.

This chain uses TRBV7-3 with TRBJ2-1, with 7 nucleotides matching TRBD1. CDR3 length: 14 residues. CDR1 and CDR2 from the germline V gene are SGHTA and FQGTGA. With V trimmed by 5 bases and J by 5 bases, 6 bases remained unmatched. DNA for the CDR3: TGTGCCAGCAGCCCTCAAGGACAGGACAATGAGCAGTTCTTC. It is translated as CASSPQGQDNEQFF.

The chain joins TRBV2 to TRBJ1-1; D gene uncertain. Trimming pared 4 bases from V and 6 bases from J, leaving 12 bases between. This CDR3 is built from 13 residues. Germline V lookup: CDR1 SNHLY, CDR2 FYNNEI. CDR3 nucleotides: TGTGCCAGCAGTGTTGGCAGGAGGTCTGAAGCTTTCTTT. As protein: CASSVGRRSEAFF.

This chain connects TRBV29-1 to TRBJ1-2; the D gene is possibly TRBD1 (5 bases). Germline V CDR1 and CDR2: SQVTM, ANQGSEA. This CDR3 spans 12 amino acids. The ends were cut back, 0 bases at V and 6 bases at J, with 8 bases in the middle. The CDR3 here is CSVEEGGNGYTF. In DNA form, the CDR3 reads TGCAGCGTTGAAGAGGGGGGGAATGGCTACACCTTC.

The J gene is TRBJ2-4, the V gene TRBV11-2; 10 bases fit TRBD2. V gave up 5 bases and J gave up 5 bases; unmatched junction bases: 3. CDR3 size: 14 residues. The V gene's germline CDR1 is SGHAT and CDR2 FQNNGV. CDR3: CASSLAGVENIQYF. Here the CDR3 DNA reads TGTGCCAGCAGCCTAGCGGGAGTAGAAAACATTCAGTACTTC.

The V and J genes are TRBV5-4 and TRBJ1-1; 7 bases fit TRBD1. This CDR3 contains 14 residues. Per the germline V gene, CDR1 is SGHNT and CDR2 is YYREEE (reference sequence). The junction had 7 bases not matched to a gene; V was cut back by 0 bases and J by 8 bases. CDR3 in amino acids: CASSLGVGTVEAFF. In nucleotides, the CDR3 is TGTGCCAGCAGCTTGGGGGTCGGGACAGTGGAAGCTTTCTTT.

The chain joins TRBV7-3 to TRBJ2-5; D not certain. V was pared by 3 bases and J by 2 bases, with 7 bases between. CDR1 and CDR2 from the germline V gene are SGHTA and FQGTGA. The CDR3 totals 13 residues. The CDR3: CASSFSIQETQYF. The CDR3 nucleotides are TGTGCCAGCAGCTTCTCCATTCAAGAGACCCAGTACTTC.

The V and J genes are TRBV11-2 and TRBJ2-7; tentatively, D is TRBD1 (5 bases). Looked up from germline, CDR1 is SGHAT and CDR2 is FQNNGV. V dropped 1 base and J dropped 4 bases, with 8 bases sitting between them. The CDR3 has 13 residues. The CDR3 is CASSLGPGYEQYF. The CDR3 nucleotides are TGTGCCAGCAGCTTAGGTCCAGGGTACGAGCAGTACTTC.

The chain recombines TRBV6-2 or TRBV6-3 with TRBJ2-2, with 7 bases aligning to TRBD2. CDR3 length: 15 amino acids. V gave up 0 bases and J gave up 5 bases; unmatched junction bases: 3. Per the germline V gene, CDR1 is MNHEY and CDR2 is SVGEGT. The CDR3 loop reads CASSYSNGGTGELFF. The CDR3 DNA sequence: TGTGCCAGCAGTTACTCGAACGGGGGGACCGGGGAGCTGTTTTTT.